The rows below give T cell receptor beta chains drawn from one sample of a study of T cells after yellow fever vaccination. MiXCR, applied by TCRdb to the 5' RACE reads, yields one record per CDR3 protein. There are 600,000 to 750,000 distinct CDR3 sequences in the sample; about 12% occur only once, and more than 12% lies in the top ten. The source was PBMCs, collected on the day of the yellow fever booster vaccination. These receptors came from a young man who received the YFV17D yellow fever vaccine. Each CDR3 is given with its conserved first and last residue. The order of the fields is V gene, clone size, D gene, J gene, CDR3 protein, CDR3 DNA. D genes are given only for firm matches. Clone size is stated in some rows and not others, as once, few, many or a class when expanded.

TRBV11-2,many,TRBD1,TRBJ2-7,CASSRQGPYEQYF,TGTGCCAGCAGCCGACAGGGCCCCTACGAGCAGTACTTC
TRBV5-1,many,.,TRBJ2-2,CASSSSSRADTGELFF,TGCGCCAGCAGCTCCTCGTCTAGGGCGGACACCGGGGAGCTGTTTTTT
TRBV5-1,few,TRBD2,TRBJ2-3,CATRGVRDTQYF,TGCGCCACGCGGGGGGTTCGAGATACGCAGTATTTT
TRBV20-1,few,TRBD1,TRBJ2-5,CSARDQRGRVQETQYF,TGCAGTGCTAGAGATCAGAGGGGGCGAGTCCAAGAGACCCAGTACTTC
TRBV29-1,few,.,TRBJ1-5,CSVGDGNNQPQHF,TGCAGCGTAGGAGACGGGAACAATCAGCCCCAGCATTTT
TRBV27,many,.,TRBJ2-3,CASPLRGRSTDTQYF,TGTGCCAGCCCCCTACGGGGACGAAGCACAGATACGCAGTATTTT
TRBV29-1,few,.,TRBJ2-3,CSVALGQTTDTQYF,TGCAGCGTCGCCCTCGGACAAACCACAGATACGCAGTATTTT
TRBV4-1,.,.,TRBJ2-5,CASSQVGVGVDETQYF,TGCGCCAGCAGCCAAGTTGGTGTTGGGGTCGATGAGACCCAGTACTTC
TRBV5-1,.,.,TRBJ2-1,CASSLTAGSDEQFF,TGCGCCAGCAGCCTCACGGCGGGAAGCGATGAGCAGTTCTTC
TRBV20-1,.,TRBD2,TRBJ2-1,CSARAGTSGMDEQFF,TGCAGTGCTAGAGCCGGGACTAGCGGGATGGATGAGCAGTTCTTC
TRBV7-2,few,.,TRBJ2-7,CASSLRPTPYEQYF,TGTGCCAGCAGCTTGCGTCCAACACCCTACGAGCAGTACTTC
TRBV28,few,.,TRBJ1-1,CASRVRGSLTEAFF,TGTGCCAGCAGGGTCAGGGGATCACTCACTGAAGCTTTCTTT
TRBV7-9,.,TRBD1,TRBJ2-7,CASSLAVHRTGWSEQYF,TGTGCCAGCAGCTTAGCCGTTCATAGGACAGGGTGGAGCGAGCAGTACTTC
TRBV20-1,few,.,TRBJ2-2,CSARDGGPNTGELFF,TGCAGTGCTAGAGATGGGGGGCCGAACACCGGGGAGCTGTTTTTT
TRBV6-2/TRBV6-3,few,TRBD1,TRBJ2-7,CASSRAGTGYDEQYF,TGTGCCAGCAGCCGAGCCGGGACAGGGTATGACGAGCAGTACTTC
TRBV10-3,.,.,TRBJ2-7,CAISERTGILQYF,TGTGCCATCAGTGAGAGAACAGGGATTTTGCAGTACTTC
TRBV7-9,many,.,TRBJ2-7,CASSPGLTYEQYF,TGTGCCAGCAGCCCCGGTTTGACCTACGAGCAGTACTTC
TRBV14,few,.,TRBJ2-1,CASSQDPSNEQFF,TGTGCCAGCAGCCAAGATCCAAGCAATGAGCAGTTCTTC
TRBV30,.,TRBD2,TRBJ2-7,CAWSVSGLAGYRVMVPYEQYF,TGTGCCTGGAGTGTAAGCGGCCTAGCGGGTTATCGGGTCATGGTTCCCTACGAGCAGTACTTC
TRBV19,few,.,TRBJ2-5,CASSIGGRPGRETQYF,TGTGCCAGTAGTATCGGAGGGAGGCCGGGGAGAGAGACCCAGTACTTC
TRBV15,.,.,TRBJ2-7,CATSRAERRSSYEQYF,TGTGCCACCAGCAGAGCCGAGCGTCGAAGCTCCTACGAGCAGTACTTC
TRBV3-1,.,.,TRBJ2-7,CASSQGAKDSSSYEQYF,TGTGCCAGCAGCCAAGGAGCAAAGGACAGCAGCTCCTACGAGCAGTACTTC
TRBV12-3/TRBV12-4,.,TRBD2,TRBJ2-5,CASCLASGGAALQETQYF,TGTGCCAGCTGTTTAGCCTCGGGAGGGGCGGCCCTTCAAGAGACCCAGTACTTC
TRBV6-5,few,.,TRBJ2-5,CASSYSRQGPSSEYF,TGTGCCAGCAGTTACTCGCGGCAGGGGCCCAGTTCTGAGTACTTC
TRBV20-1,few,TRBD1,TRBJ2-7,CSASPPNRGFSEQYF,TGCAGTGCTAGTCCACCGAACAGGGGGTTTAGCGAGCAGTACTTC
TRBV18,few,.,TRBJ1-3,CASSSTGNSGNTIYF,TGTGCCAGCTCATCTACAGGGAACTCTGGAAACACCATATATTTT
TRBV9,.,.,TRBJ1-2,CASSVREGQEGGYTF,TGTGCCAGCAGCGTAAGAGAGGGGCAAGAAGGGGGCTACACCTTC
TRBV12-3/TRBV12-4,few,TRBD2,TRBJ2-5,CASGGSGWETQYF,TGTGCCAGCGGCGGGAGTGGATGGGAGACCCAGTACTTC
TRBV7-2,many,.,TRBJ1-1,CASSFQNTEAFF,TGTGCCAGCAGCTTTCAGAACACTGAAGCTTTCTTT
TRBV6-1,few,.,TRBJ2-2,CAGGAGADTGELFF,TGTGCCGGAGGGGCAGGGGCTGACACCGGGGAGCTGTTTTTT
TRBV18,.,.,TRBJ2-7,CASSTDRSPPYEQYF,TGTGCCAGCTCAACAGACAGGTCTCCCCCCTACGAGCAGTACTTC
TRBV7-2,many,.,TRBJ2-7,CASSSQGTGPGEQYF,TGTGCCAGCAGCTCCCAGGGGACGGGACCTGGAGAGCAGTACTTC
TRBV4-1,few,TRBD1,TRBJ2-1,CASSQGVRGLLFF,TGCGCCAGCAGCCAAGGGGTCAGGGGGCTCCTGTTCTTC
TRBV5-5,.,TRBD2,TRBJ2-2,CASRGPGRENTGELFF,TGTGCCAGCAGGGGGCCAGGGAGGGAGAACACCGGGGAGCTGTTTTTT
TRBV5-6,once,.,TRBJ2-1,CASSPLGLATVNEQFF,TGTGCCAGCAGCCCCCTCGGGCTAGCGACGGTCAATGAGCAGTTCTTC
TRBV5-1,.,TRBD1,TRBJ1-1,CASSLEYRGTEAFF,TGCGCCAGCAGCTTGGAGTACAGGGGCACTGAAGCTTTCTTT
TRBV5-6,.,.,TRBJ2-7,CASSFREHGSYEQYF,TGTGCCAGCAGCTTCCGGGAACACGGGTCCTACGAGCAGTACTTC
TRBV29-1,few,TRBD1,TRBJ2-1,CSGKGTDYNEQFF,TGCAGCGGGAAGGGGACAGACTACAATGAGCAGTTCTTC
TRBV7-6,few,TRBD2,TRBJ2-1,CASSGGSGSSYNEQFF,TGTGCCAGCAGCGGGGGTAGCGGGAGCTCCTACAATGAGCAGTTCTTC
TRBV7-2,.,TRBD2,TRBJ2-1,CASSDEEREGRGEQFF,TGTGCCAGCAGCGACGAAGAGCGGGAGGGCCGAGGTGAGCAGTTCTTC
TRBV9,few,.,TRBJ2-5,CASSGGTRALQETQYF,TGTGCCAGCAGCGGCGGGACTCGGGCCCTTCAAGAGACCCAGTACTTC